This T cell receptor beta chain stems from a study of cytomegalovirus exposure and HLA in healthy donors. Across the study: Counted in an early data release were roughly 87 million unique TCRs from HLA-typed donors.

PCR employed 60 Vbeta and 13 Jbeta primers. How the authors handled the data: Some 11 million shared chains were among the about 80 million unique TCR beta chains that a later analysis counted. Assay: immunoSEQ multiplex PCR; the TCRdb copy retains only in-frame clones and omits some. Clonal size and the V and J genes are those of that table, whereas D and trimming came from the DNA. The sample has about 82,000 clones, around 81% seen once. V was clipped by 5 bases and J by 3 bases; unmatched bases: 6. The V gene's germline CDR1 is SEHNR and CDR2 FQNEAQ (reference sequence). The CDR3 spans 14 residues. This clone was observed a handful of times.

The sequencing input was PBMCs. The chain joins TRBV7-9 to TRBJ2-7, with 8 bases that match TRBD1. The sequence was obtained from a male donor in good health and CMV-seropositive. CDR3 DNA: TGTGCCAGCAGCCGGACAGGGATGAACTACGAGCAGTACTTC. Translation gives CASSRTGMNYEQYF.